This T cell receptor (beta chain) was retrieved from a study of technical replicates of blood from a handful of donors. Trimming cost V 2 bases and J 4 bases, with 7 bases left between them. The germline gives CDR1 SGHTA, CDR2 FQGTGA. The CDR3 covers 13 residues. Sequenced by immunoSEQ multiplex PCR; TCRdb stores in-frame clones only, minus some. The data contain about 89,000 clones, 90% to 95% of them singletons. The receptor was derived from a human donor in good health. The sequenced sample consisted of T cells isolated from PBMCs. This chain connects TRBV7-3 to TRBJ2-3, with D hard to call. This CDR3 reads CASSLAASDTQYF. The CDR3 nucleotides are TGTGCCAGCAGCTTAGCAGCGTCAGATACGCAGTATTTT.